The clone carrying this T cell receptor beta chain turned up a few times. Trimming stripped 0 bases from V and 7 bases from J, with 13 bases between. The germline gives CDR1 GTSNPN, CDR2 SVGIG (reference sequence). The CDR3 sequence is 14 residues long. The data derive from a study of blood T cell repertoires in COVID-19. Assay: immunoSEQ multiplex PCR; the TCRdb copy retains only in-frame clones and omits some. The sample lists more than 200,000 clones; less than 90% were seen once. The V call is TRBV30, the J call TRBJ1-5; tentatively, D is TRBD1 (5 bases). The sample consisted of peripheral blood. The origin of this receptor is a man aged 25-45 years with active or convalescent COVID-19. The CDR3 protein is CAWSVGGVGQPQHF. The CDR3 bases are TGTGCCTGGAGTGTCGGGGGGGTCGGGCAGCCCCAGCATTTT.